Reported below is one TCR beta chain. The CDR3 spans 14 residues. The germline CDR1 and CDR2 sequences are LGHDT and YNNKEL (reference sequence). With 3 bases removed from V and 7 bases from J, the gap between germline ends came to 15 bases. This entry is derived from a study of blood T cell repertoires in COVID-19. In the original processing: Scientists estimated how many nucleated cells there were by amplifying reference gene primers. TCRdb's table, derived via immunoSEQ multiplex PCR, lists solely in-frame clones and lacks some. Clone size and V and J calls were adopted from that table, with D and trimming inferred from the DNA. Here the sample spans about 410,000 clones, 86% being singletons.

The TCR sequence derives from a woman in her 30s with active or convalescent COVID-19. The chain has TRBV3-1 (or the pseudogene TRBV3-2) and TRBJ1-2, with D possibly TRBD1 on 5 matching bases. Sample: peripheral blood. The CDR3 sequence is CASSQAPGLSGYTF. The CDR3 DNA reads TGTGCCAGCAGCCAGGCCCCGGGACTTTCTGGCTACACCTTC.